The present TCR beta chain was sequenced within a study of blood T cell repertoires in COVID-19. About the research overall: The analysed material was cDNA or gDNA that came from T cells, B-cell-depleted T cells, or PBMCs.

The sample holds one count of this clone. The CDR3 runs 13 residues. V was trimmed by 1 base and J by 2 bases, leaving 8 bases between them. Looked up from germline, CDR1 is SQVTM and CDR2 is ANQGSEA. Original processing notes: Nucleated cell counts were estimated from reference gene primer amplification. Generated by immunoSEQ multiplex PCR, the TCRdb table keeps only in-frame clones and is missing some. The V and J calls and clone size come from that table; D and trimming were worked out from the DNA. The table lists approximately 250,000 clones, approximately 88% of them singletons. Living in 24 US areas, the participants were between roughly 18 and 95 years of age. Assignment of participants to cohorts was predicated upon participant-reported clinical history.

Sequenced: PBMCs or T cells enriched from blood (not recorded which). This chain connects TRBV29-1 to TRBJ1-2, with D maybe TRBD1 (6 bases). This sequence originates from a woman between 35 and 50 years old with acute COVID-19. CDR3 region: CSVEGQGNYGYTF. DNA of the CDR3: TGCAGCGTTGAAGGGCAGGGGAACTATGGCTACACCTTC.